The 26 T cell receptor beta chains presented below share a single source sample, sequenced in a study of identifying expanded T cells in peripheral blood. The data were produced by immunoSEQ multiplex PCR, yet TCRdb's version contains in-frame clones alone and is incomplete. The data contain roughly 86,000 clones, 70% to 90% of them singletons. The source material was blood. The receptors were gathered from a person aged 18 to 75 in good health.

This chain connects TRBV6-5 to TRBJ2-7, with a possible D match to TRBD1 (5 bases). Germline loops: CDR1 MNHEY, CDR2 SVGAGI. Trimming shortened V by 2 bases and J by 4 bases, and 12 bases separated the two germline ends. The CDR3 is made up of 14 amino acids. The CDR3 protein is CASSYVRQSYEQYF. Written as DNA, the CDR3 is TGTGCCAGCAGTTACGTCCGACAGAGTTACGAGCAGTACTTC.

CDR3 residues: CASSILLAGPYNEQFF. CDR3 coding DNA: TGTGCCAGTAGTATATTACTAGCGGGGCCCTACAATGAGCAGTTCTTC. V and J are TRBV19 and TRBJ2-1, with 10 positions matching TRBD2. J was trimmed by 2 bases and V by 2 bases; bases with no gene match: 3. This CDR3 has 16 amino acids. Germline V gene data show CDR1 as LNHDA and CDR2 as SQIVND (reference sequence).

CDR3 sequence (DNA): TGTGCCAGCAGCCCCTTTACCAGCGAAGCTTTCTTT. Translated: CASSPFTSEAFF. The chain couples TRBV13 to TRBJ1-1; D unresolved. The CDR3 loop spans 12 amino acids. Germline loops: CDR1 PRHDT, CDR2 FYEKMQ (reference sequence). V lost 5 bases and J 8 bases, leaving 12 bases between the germline ends.

The V and J genes are TRBV6-5 and TRBJ1-1; D remains unclear. Germline V CDR1 and CDR2: MNHEY, SVGAGI. V lost 1 base, J lost 5 bases, and 14 bases lay in between. The CDR3 loop spans 15 amino acids. The CDR3 region has the DNA TGTGCCAGCAGTTACTTATTTGGAGCGAGAACTGAAGCTTTCTTT. This encodes CASSYLFGARTEAFF.

The CDR3 DNA reads as TGTGCCAGCAGCTCACGACAGAACACTGAAGCTTTCTTT. Protein product: CASSSRQNTEAFF. The J gene is TRBJ1-1, the V gene TRBV7-2; no reliable D call. Germline CDR1 SGHTA, CDR2 FQGNSA. Deletions cut 4 bases from V and 1 base from J, with 7 bases between. The CDR3 runs to 13 residues.

The chain employs TRBV5-4 and TRBJ1-1; D not resolved. The germline V gene has CDR1 SGHNT and CDR2 YYREEE (reference sequence). This CDR3 spans 14 amino acids. V lost 3 bases, J lost 4 bases, and 13 bases lay in between. The CDR3 here is CASSSPSAGTEAFF. The CDR3 DNA reads TGTGCCAGCAGCTCACCTTCGGCGGGCACTGAAGCTTTCTTT.

The chain recombines TRBV4-1 with TRBJ1-3; no definite D call. Germline lookup yields CDR1 MGHRA and CDR2 YSYEKL. This CDR3 contains 14 residues. Trimming stripped 1 base from V and 0 bases from J, with 4 bases between. For the CDR3, the DNA is TGCGCCAGCAGCCAAGGACACTCTGGAAACACCATATATTTT. Its protein product is CASSQGHSGNTIYF.

The chain has TRBV5-6 and TRBJ1-2, with D tentatively TRBD1 (5 bases). Trimming took 4 bases from V and 8 from J, leaving 15 bases between them. This CDR3 contains 13 residues. Germline V gene lookup returns CDR1 SGHDT and CDR2 YYEEEE. CDR3 coding DNA: TGTGCCAGCAGCCTGTGGACACCGGAGGGCTACACCTTC. This gives the protein CASSLWTPEGYTF.

This chain links TRBV10-3 with TRBJ2-3; D is unresolved. The CDR3 consists of 15 residues. The V end was cut by 3 bases, the J end by 4 bases, with 14 bases between. The germline V gene encodes CDR1 ENHRY and CDR2 SYGVKD. CDR3 nucleotide sequence: TGTGCCATCAGTGATGGTGCCTCACGATCAGATACGCAGTATTTT. Its translation is CAISDGASRSDTQYF.

The chain carries TRBV4-3 and TRBJ2-2; perhaps TRBD2 as D (5 bases). Between the trimmed V and J ends, which lost 0 bases and 1 base, there was a span of 9 bases. There are 16 residues in the CDR3. Germline CDR1 is LGHNA and CDR2 is YSLEER. DNA for the CDR3: TGCGCCAGCAGCCAAGAGTTGGCGGGGAACACCGGGGAGCTGTTTTTT. This codes for CASSQELAGNTGELFF.

This chain joins TRBV2 and TRBJ1-2, with D possibly being TRBD1 (6 bases). Trimming removed 4 bases from V and 8 bases from J, with 23 bases in between. CDR1 and CDR2 from the germline V gene are SNHLY and FYNNEI. The CDR3 contains 16 residues. The CDR3, as DNA: TGTGCCAGCAGTGCTAACTTTGTGGGGGCAGGTTCCGGCTACACCTTC. Its translation: CASSANFVGAGSGYTF.

The chain is built from TRBV19 and TRBJ1-5, with 7 bases matching TRBD1. Per the germline V gene, CDR1 is LNHDA and CDR2 is SQIVND (reference sequence). V lost 5 bases and J lost 0; bases outside the gene matches: 7. The CDR3 runs to 16 residues. CDR3 sequence (DNA): TGTGCCAGTAGTCGACAGGGCGTTAATAGCAATCAGCCCCAGCATTTT. Its translation is CASSRQGVNSNQPQHF.

The chain is built from TRBV5-5 and TRBJ1-1, with 8 bases fitting TRBD1. Germline CDR1 SGHKS, CDR2 YYEKEE (reference sequence). This CDR3 contains 17 residues. V lost 4 bases and J lost 1; bases outside the gene matches: 12. CDR3 in amino acids: CASSPGTGGLKNTEAFF. The CDR3 bases are TGTGCCAGCAGCCCCGGGACAGGAGGCCTAAAGAACACTGAAGCTTTCTTT.

The rearrangement uses TRBV10-3 and TRBJ1-2; maybe TRBD1 (6 bases). The germline CDR1 and CDR2 sequences are ENHRY and SYGVKD. Deletions cut 0 bases from V and 3 bases from J, with 8 bases between. This CDR3 has 14 amino acids. As DNA, the CDR3 is TGTGCCATCAGTGAGTCGGACAGATACTATGGCTACACCTTC. It encodes CAISESDRYYGYTF.

The chain uses TRBV6-1 and TRBJ1-6; D might be TRBD1 (6 bases). Germline CDR1 MNHNS, CDR2 SASEGT. The CDR3 length is 12 residues. The V end lost 4 bases, the J end lost 9 bases, and 7 bases lay between the germline ends. The CDR3 DNA is TGTGCCAGCAGTGGGGGGCCTTCACCCCTCCACTTT. It specifies CASSGGPSPLHF.

This clone was observed once. The genes are TRBV6-1 and TRBJ1-1; unclear D gene. Trimming took 0 bases from V and 6 from J, leaving 14 bases between them. The germline V gene has CDR1 MNHNS and CDR2 SASEGT. The CDR3 spans 15 residues. This CDR3 is CASSEARGIVAEAFF. The CDR3 coding sequence is TGTGCCAGCAGTGAAGCGCGAGGGATCGTCGCTGAAGCTTTCTTT.

The table lists this clone with a few counts. The J gene is TRBJ2-1, the V gene TRBV2; 8 bases fit TRBD2. V lost 7 bases, J lost 7 bases, and 3 bases stayed unmatched. The CDR3 has 12 amino acids. The V gene's germline CDR1 is SNHLY and CDR2 FYNNEI. CDR3: CASMRGVNEQFF. The CDR3 DNA sequence: TGTGCCAGCATGCGGGGGGTGAATGAGCAGTTCTTC.

V usage is TRBV10-2 and J usage is TRBJ2-3; possibly TRBD2 for D (6 bases). V lost 3 bases and J lost 1, with 20 bases in between. Germline V CDR1 and CDR2: WSHSY, SAAADI. The CDR3 totals 18 residues. The CDR3 DNA reads TGCGCCAGCAGTGACCCCCGTCCGATGAGCGGGCGCACAGATACGCAGTATTTT. It is translated as CASSDPRPMSGRTDTQYF.

The chain is built from TRBV7-3 and TRBJ2-5, with D perhaps matching TRBD1 (5 bases). In germline, CDR1 is SGHTA, CDR2 FQGTGA. This CDR3 has 14 amino acids. V lost 2 bases, J lost 2 bases, and 9 bases lay in between. CDR3 coding DNA: TGTGCCAGCAGCTTACTACCAGGGCAAGAGACCCAGTACTTC. Translating it yields CASSLLPGQETQYF.

The chain has TRBV30 and TRBJ2-3; TRBD2 might be the D (7 bases). The germline V gene has CDR1 GTSNPN and CDR2 SVGIG (reference sequence). Trimming cost V 0 bases and J 5 bases, with 12 bases left between them. CDR3 size: 14 residues. CDR3 region: CAWSVAGAGDTQYF. As DNA, the CDR3 is TGTGCCTGGAGTGTTGCGGGGGCGGGAGATACGCAGTATTTT.

This rearrangement joins TRBV18 to TRBJ2-1, with 8 bases lining up with TRBD1. Germline V CDR1 and CDR2: KGHSH, LQKENI. The CDR3 extends over 15 amino acids. J gave up 5 bases and V 3 bases, and 6 bases lay outside the gene matches. CDR3 sequence reads: CASSPYQGANNEQFF. The CDR3 nucleotides read TGTGCCAGCTCACCTTATCAGGGGGCGAACAATGAGCAGTTCTTC.

The V gene is TRBV18, the J gene TRBJ2-5; no firm D call. The germline V and J ends were trimmed by 0 bases and 1 base, with 9 bases remaining between them. Germline assignment: CDR1 KGHSH and CDR2 LQKENI. The CDR3 extends over 15 amino acids. In DNA form, the CDR3 reads TGTGCCAGCTCACCACCGTCGCGCCCCCAAGAGACCCAGTACTTC. Translation gives CASSPPSRPQETQYF.

CDR3 coding DNA: TGTGCCAGCAGTCCCCTAGGGGTCGGGGAGCTGTTTTTT. Residues: CASSPLGVGELFF. The chain employs TRBV27 and TRBJ2-2, with D possibly being TRBD1 (5 bases). This CDR3 comprises 13 residues. Per the germline V gene, CDR1 is MNHEY and CDR2 is SMNVEV (reference sequence). V gave up 5 bases and J gave up 7 bases, with 11 bases separating them.

This clone was counted a few times. CDR3 sequence reads: CASSMGTLREQYF. For the CDR3, the DNA is TGTGCCAGCAGTATGGGGACACTACGGGAGCAGTACTTC. The genes are TRBV6-5 and TRBJ2-7; a possible D gene is TRBD1 (6 bases). V was trimmed by 5 bases and J by 7 bases, leaving 15 bases between them. The CDR3 spans 13 residues. Germline CDR1 MNHEY, CDR2 SVGAGI.

The V gene is TRBV6-1, the J gene TRBJ2-7, with a possible D match to TRBD2 (5 bases). Germline V lookup: CDR1 MNHNS, CDR2 SASEGT. The CDR3 is 16 amino acids. The germline V and J ends were trimmed by 1 base and 5 bases, with 18 bases remaining between them. The CDR3 DNA follows: TGTGCCAGCAGTGAAGAATTAGTAATTTGGCGGGACGAGCAGTACTTC. Amino acid sequence: CASSEELVIWRDEQYF.

V and J are TRBV6-5 and TRBJ1-4; D perhaps matches TRBD1 (5 bases). Trimming cost V 2 bases and J 11 bases, with 15 bases left between them. The CDR3 extends over 14 amino acids. Germline V CDR1 and CDR2: MNHEY, SVGAGI. The CDR3 DNA reads as TGTGCCAGCAGTTACGCCCCAGGGAGTGGCAAACTGTTTTTT. It translates to CASSYAPGSGKLFF.